The 21 T cell receptor beta chains given below trace back to one sample, sequenced in a study of T cell responses to AZD1222 COVID-19 vaccine. Only in-frame clones appear in the TCRdb table, and some are missing; sequencing was by immunoSEQ multiplex PCR. The top ten clones hold less than 0.65% of a sample with around 250,000 clones, approximately 95% of them seen once. The source was peripheral blood, collected on day 0 of AZD1222 vaccination. The receptors shown here come from an adult in good health.

This clone was detected only once. This sample includes further DNA sequences coding for the same CDR3. This chain connects TRBV11-2 to TRBJ2-7; 13 positions agree with TRBD2. V lost 4 bases, J lost 2 bases, and 2 bases stayed unmatched. The CDR3 loop spans 15 amino acids. The V gene's germline CDR1 is SGHAT and CDR2 FQNNGV. CDR3 sequence reads: CASSSLAGGPYEQYF. CDR3 DNA: TGTGCCAGCAGCTCACTAGCGGGGGGGCCCTACGAGCAGTACTTC.

The genes are TRBV19 and TRBJ1-2; TRBD1 matches at 9 bases. With 5 bases clipped from V and 4 bases from J, the junction kept 8 bases outside the gene matches. The V gene's germline CDR1 is LNHDA and CDR2 SQIVND (reference sequence). This CDR3 comprises 15 residues. The DNA for the CDR3 is TGTGCCAGTAGTCCACAGGGGGCGCGCGGCTATGGCTACACCTTC. This sequence encodes CASSPQGARGYGYTF.

The rearrangement joins TRBV10-3 to TRBJ1-5; 7 nucleotides agree with TRBD1. This CDR3 contains 16 residues. V lost 1 base and J lost 0; bases outside the gene matches: 3. Germline lookup yields CDR1 ENHRY and CDR2 SYGVKD. This CDR3 is CAISEFGTVSNQPQHF. The CDR3 DNA sequence: TGTGCCATCAGTGAGTTCGGGACAGTTAGCAATCAGCCCCAGCATTTT.

This clone has a single count. The chain links TRBV7-3 to TRBJ2-3; TRBD2 matches at 9 bases. From germline, CDR1 is SGHTA and CDR2 FQGTGA. The CDR3 consists of 15 residues. V lost 4 bases and J lost 4; bases outside the gene matches: 6. CDR3 sequence (DNA): TGTGCCAGCAGCTCGCGGGGGGGCGTCGCAGATACGCAGTATTTT. It encodes CASSSRGGVADTQYF.

The chain links TRBV2 to TRBJ2-7, with a weak D call TRBD2 (5 bases). Deletions cut 6 bases from V and 1 base from J, with 13 bases between. The CDR3 extends over 14 amino acids. Germline CDR1 reads SNHLY; CDR2 reads FYNNEI. The CDR3: CASRREGGSYEQYF. The DNA for the CDR3 is TGTGCCAGCAGACGAGAGGGCGGATCCTACGAGCAGTACTTC.

This clone showed up just once. The rearrangement links TRBV7-8 to TRBJ2-5; no definite D call. Germline V lookup: CDR1 SGHVS, CDR2 FQNEAQ. V was cut by 5 bases and J by 2 bases, with 12 bases left in between. This CDR3 has 14 residues. CDR3 sequence: CASSPRPGQETQYF. The CDR3 coding sequence is TGTGCCAGCAGCCCGAGGCCTGGACAAGAGACCCAGTACTTC. Combining the CDR3 with reference TRBV7-8 and TRBJ2-5 gives the whole variable domain GAGVSQSPRYKVAKRGQDVALRCDPISGHVSLFWYQQALGQGPEFLTYFQNEAQLDKSGLPSDRFFAERPEGSVSTLKIQRTQQEDSAVYLCASSPRPGQETQYFGPGTRLLVL.

This chain links TRBV15 with TRBJ1-5; D gene uncertain. The CDR3 is made up of 15 amino acids. Trimming took 0 bases from V and 4 from J, leaving 10 bases between them. Germline CDR1 LNHNV, CDR2 YYDKDF (reference sequence). CDR3 nucleotide sequence: TGTGCCACCAGCAGAGACAGGATCCCTAATCAGCCCCAGCATTTT. It specifies CATSRDRIPNQPQHF.

This clone was counted between two and nine times. The chain links TRBV2 to TRBJ2-7; the D call may be TRBD1 or TRBD2 (5 bases each). The CDR3 spans 12 residues. CDR1 is SNHLY, CDR2 FYNNEI, per germline. CDR3 sequence: CGGSLSSYEQYF. The DNA of the CDR3 is TGTGGGGGGTCGCTATCTTCCTACGAGCAGTACTTC.

The J gene is TRBJ2-1, the V gene TRBV3-1 (or the pseudogene TRBV3-2), with 9 bases aligning to TRBD2. The length of the CDR3 is 16 residues. The germline gives CDR1 LGHDT, CDR2 YNNKEL (reference sequence). Trimming removed 1 base from V and 4 bases from J; junction bases left unmatched: 5. For the CDR3, the DNA is TGTGCCAGCAGCCAAGTACTAGCGGGTTATTACAATGAGCAGTTCTTC. Translating it yields CASSQVLAGYYNEQFF.

The chain recombines TRBV7-9 with TRBJ1-2; D not certain. Germline values: CDR1 SEHNR, CDR2 FQNEAQ (reference sequence). This CDR3 region has 14 residues. Trimming took off 4 bases at V and 2 bases at J, with 11 bases between the two ends. In DNA, the CDR3 is TGTGCCAGCAGCTCCCGCCAGCCAAACTATGGCTACACCTTC. Translated: CASSSRQPNYGYTF. The full variable domain, completed using reference TRBV7-9 and TRBJ1-2, is DTGVSQNPRHKITKRGQNVTFRCDPISEHNRLYWYRQTLGQGPEFLTYFQNEAQLEKSRLLSDRFSAERPKGSFSTLEIQRTEQGDSAMYLCASSSRQPNYGYTFGSGTRLTVV.

Notes on this clone: Distinct nucleotide sequences in the sample also encode this CDR3. The rearrangement links TRBV3-1 (or the pseudogene TRBV3-2) to TRBJ2-5, with 8 positions matching TRBD1. This CDR3 comprises 13 residues. CDR1 is LGHDT, CDR2 YNNKEL, per germline (reference sequence). J was trimmed by 3 bases and V by 5 bases; bases with no gene match: 2. CDR3: CASSLDREETQYF. In DNA, the CDR3 is TGTGCCAGCAGCTTGGACAGGGAAGAGACCCAGTACTTC.

V gene TRBV2 combines with J gene TRBJ2-7, with 9 bases aligning to TRBD1. There are 13 residues in the CDR3. Looked up from germline, CDR1 is SNHLY and CDR2 is FYNNEI. V lost 9 bases, J lost 1 base, and 4 bases stayed unmatched. CDR3 sequence (DNA): TGTGCCAGTAAGACAGGGGGTTCCTACGAGCAGTACTTC. Amino acid sequence: CASKTGGSYEQYF.

The J gene is TRBJ2-6, the V gene TRBV7-2; possible D gene TRBD2, 6 bases. The germline V and J ends were trimmed by 1 base and 0 bases, with 10 bases remaining between them. The CDR3 length is 17 residues. Germline V lookup: CDR1 SGHTA, CDR2 FQGNSA. CDR3 sequence (DNA): TGTGCCAGCAGCTTAGGGGGGGTAAGCTCTGGGGCCAACGTCCTGACTTTC. Translation gives CASSLGGVSSGANVLTF.

A single count supports this clone. The rearrangement links TRBV5-1 to TRBJ1-6; D uncertain. This CDR3 region has 14 residues. Per the germline V gene, CDR1 is SGHRS and CDR2 is YFSETQ. V lost 0 bases, J lost 12 bases, and 13 bases lay in between. CDR3: CASSLDSPRGPLHF. CDR3 DNA sequence: TGCGCCAGCAGCTTGGACTCCCCACGGGGACCCCTCCACTTT.

The chain employs TRBV5-8 and TRBJ1-2; D remains unclear. The germline CDR1 and CDR2 sequences are SGHTS and YDEGEE. The CDR3 is 13 amino acids. V dropped 3 bases and J dropped 3 bases, with 9 bases sitting between them. The CDR3 region is CASSYMGDYGYTF. CDR3 in DNA: TGTGCCAGCAGCTACATGGGTGACTATGGCTACACCTTC.

This chain links TRBV18 with TRBJ1-2, with D tentatively TRBD1 (6 bases). Trimming shortened V by 3 bases and J by 8 bases, and 10 bases separated the two germline ends. The germline V gene encodes CDR1 KGHSH and CDR2 LQKENI. The CDR3 has 12 amino acids. CDR3 nucleotide sequence: TGTGCCAGCTCACCCAGGGGCCAGGGCTACACCTTC. Amino acids: CASSPRGQGYTF.

In nucleotides, the CDR3 is TGTGCCAGCAGCTTAGCTCGGACAGGGCTTAGAAACACCATATATTTT. Amino acid sequence: CASSLARTGLRNTIYF. J is TRBJ1-3 and V is TRBV11-2, with 8 bases lining up with TRBD1. This CDR3 is built from 16 residues. CDR1 and CDR2 from the germline V gene are SGHAT and FQNNGV. With V trimmed by 1 base and J by 5 bases, 7 bases remained unmatched.

This clone was picked up one time. J is TRBJ2-1 and V is TRBV5-4, with 12 bases fitting TRBD2. Germline values: CDR1 SGHNT, CDR2 YYREEE (reference sequence). The CDR3 spans 16 residues. The V gene end was trimmed by 4 bases and the J gene end by 3 bases; junction bases not matched to a gene: 5. CDR3 protein: CASSHGLAGRYNEQFF. The CDR3 nucleotides are TGTGCCAGCAGCCACGGACTAGCGGGACGCTACAATGAGCAGTTCTTC. The entire variable domain, with the rest obtained from reference TRBV5-4 and TRBJ2-1, is as follows: ETGVTQSPTHLIKTRGQQVTLRCSSQSGHNTVSWYQQALGQGPQFIFQYYREEENGRGNFPPRFSGLQFPNYSSELNVNALELDDSALYLCASSHGLAGRYNEQFFGPGTRLTVL.

The rearrangement uses TRBV19 and TRBJ1-5, with 7 bases fitting TRBD1. The germline gives CDR1 LNHDA, CDR2 SQIVND (reference sequence). The CDR3 is 14 amino acids. J lost 4 bases, V lost 10 bases, and 10 bases had no gene match. This chain's CDR3 is CATRKQGQNQPQHF. CDR3 sequence (DNA): TGTGCCACCCGGAAACAGGGGCAGAATCAGCCCCAGCATTTT.

V and J are TRBV7-2 and TRBJ1-3; 8 bases agree with TRBD1. The V and J ends lost 5 bases and 0 bases, in that order; junction bases with no gene match: 6. Germline CDR1 reads SGHTA; CDR2 reads FQGNSA. There are 16 residues in the CDR3. The CDR3 nucleotides are TGTGCCAGCAGCCCGTCCGACAGGGGCTCTGGAAACACCATATATTTT. Amino acids: CASSPSDRGSGNTIYF.

The chain couples TRBV3-1 (or the pseudogene TRBV3-2) to TRBJ1-1; D gene ambiguous. This CDR3 contains 12 residues. V lost 1 base to trimming and J lost 8 bases, with 8 bases between them. Germline CDR1 is LGHDT and CDR2 is YNNKEL (reference sequence). CDR3 sequence (DNA): TGTGCCAGCAGCCAAGCCCTCGGGGAAGCTTTCTTT. The encoded protein is CASSQALGEAFF.